This section outlines one T cell receptor beta chain sequence together with its context. Germline V gene data show CDR1 as MNHEY and CDR2 as SVGAGI. CDR3 length: 14 amino acids. V lost 5 bases and J lost 6, with 17 bases in between. The data belong to a study of blood T cell repertoires in COVID-19. For the study at large: Acute and convalescent COVID-19 specimens originated in the United States, Italy and Spain. The cDNA or gDNA used as material had been derived from T cells, B-cell-depleted T cells, or PBMCs.

In the study's own analysis: Researchers report that nucleated cell counts were estimated from reference gene primer amplification. Assay: immunoSEQ multiplex PCR; the TCRdb copy retains only in-frame clones and omits some. The V and J calls and the clone size are those of that table, but D and trimming were determined from the DNA. The table shows 250,000 to 300,000 clones, with 70% to 90% occurring only once. The specimen sequenced was peripheral blood. This TCR was recovered from a woman in her seventies with acute or convalescent COVID-19. The chain employs TRBV6-5 and TRBJ2-7, with D perhaps matching TRBD1 (6 bases). The CDR3 DNA sequence: TGTGCCAGCAGTCCCCCAGGGGACCGACGCGAGCAGTACTTC. Translating gives CASSPPGDRREQYF.